A single T cell receptor beta chain is shown here with its context. The antigen is undetermined. The data derive from a study of cytomegalovirus exposure and HLA in healthy donors. Study findings and constraints: In a later analysis, first-cohort TCR clusters were found to tend to co-occur in the roughly 120 validation repertoires. Rare TCR sequences dominated, though some public TCRs recurred in many donors. Some TCR beta chains (about 180 of them) were listed as cytomegalovirus-associated.

Some clones are missing from TCRdb's copy, which holds only in-frame ones; the method was immunoSEQ multiplex PCR. The sample holds 90,000 to 150,000 clones; around nine tenths are singletons and the top ten take 4% to 5.5%. V was pared by 5 bases and J by 7 bases, with 8 bases of the junction left unmatched. CDR1 is MNHNY, CDR2 SVGAGI, per germline (reference sequence). This CDR3 has 15 residues. Input material: PBMCs. The receptor comes from a man aged 18 to 30 in good health and CMV-seropositive. The gene calls are TRBV6-6 and TRBJ2-2; 9 positions agree with TRBD1. The CDR3 here is CASSLTTGGGGELFF. The DNA of the CDR3 is TGTGCCAGCAGTCTCACTACAGGGGGCGGCGGGGAGCTGTTTTTT.